Only a few counts were recorded for the clone carrying this TCR beta chain. The antigen remains undetermined. This entry belongs to a study of T-cell memory formation after mild COVID-19. Study-wide results and limits: From day 15 to 85, contracting clones were balanced between CD4 and CD8, whereas later expanders leaned toward CD4+. Among contracting clones, CD4+ were mainly CM/EM and CD8+ enriched in EMRA. Memory sampled before infection contained some responding clones, suggesting cross-reactive memory joined.

cDNA libraries for TCR alpha and TCR beta, carrying sample barcodes and UMIs, came from 5'RACE with constant-segment primers. TCRdb reprocessed the 5' RACE reads via MiXCR and lists one record per CDR3 protein. The sample lists hundreds of thousands of distinct CDR3 sequences; around 21% were seen once. The CDR3 loop spans 13 amino acids. Germline V gene lookup returns CDR1 DFQATT and CDR2 SNEGSKA (reference sequence). The V end was cut by 5 bases, the J end by 0 bases, with 10 bases between. The specimen was PBMCs or a T cell subset sorted from them (not recorded which). The chain combines TRBV20-1 with TRBJ1-1; D unresolved. This TCR was recovered from an adult woman who had mild COVID-19 (a few samples of this study predate the infection). Cell type and time point are not known. CDR3 nucleotide sequence: TGCAGTGCTTACCGTACCGTGAACACTGAAGCTTTCTTT. It yields the protein CSAYRTVNTEAFF.